These 10 T cell receptor beta chains came from one sample sequenced in a study of blood T cell repertoires in COVID-19. Profiling relied on immunoSEQ multiplex PCR, and the TCRdb table lists in-frame clones only, not all of them. The data contain some 170,000 clones, 75% to 80% of them singletons. Sequenced material: peripheral blood. The receptors derive from a woman between 65 and 79 years old with acute or convalescent COVID-19.

The gene calls are TRBV7-9 and TRBJ1-4, with 7 positions matching TRBD1. V was pared by 0 bases and J by 2 bases, with 0 bases of the junction left unmatched. This CDR3 contains 15 residues. Germline CDR1 is SEHNR and CDR2 is FQNEAQ (reference sequence). The CDR3 DNA reads as TGTGCCAGCAGCTTAGCGACAGGGACTAATGAAAAACTGTTTTTT. This gives the protein CASSLATGTNEKLFF. Full variable domain (outside the CDR3, taken from reference TRBV7-9 and TRBJ1-4): DTGVSQNPRHKITKRGQNVTFRCDPISEHNRLYWYRQTLGQGPEFLTYFQNEAQLEKSRLLSDRFSAERPKGSFSTLEIQRTEQGDSAMYLCASSLATGTNEKLFFGSGTQLSVL.

This clone has a single count. The V gene is TRBV5-1, the J gene TRBJ1-4; 8 nucleotides agree with TRBD1. The CDR3 spans 17 residues. Germline V lookup: CDR1 SGHRS, CDR2 YFSETQ. V shed 4 bases and J 0 bases; nucleotides not matched to a gene: 8. As DNA, the CDR3 is TGCGCCAGCAGCCCCAGGGGGCCGAGTCCAACTAATGAAAAACTGTTTTTT. Protein: CASSPRGPSPTNEKLFF. Based on the CDR3 plus reference TRBV5-1 and TRBJ1-4, the full variable domain is KAGVTQTPRYLIKTRGQQVTLSCSPISGHRSVSWYQQTPGQGLQFLFEYFSETQRNKGNFPGRFSGRQFSNSRSEMNVSTLELGDSALYLCASSPRGPSPTNEKLFFGSGTQLSVL.

Only one count was recorded for this clone. This chain's CDR3 is CASSFRGDSSYGYTF. In nucleotides, the CDR3 is TGTGCCAGCAGTTTCCGAGGCGATTCTTCCTATGGCTACACCTTC. The genes are TRBV27 and TRBJ1-2; D is unresolved. This CDR3 region has 15 residues. Looked up from germline, CDR1 is MNHEY and CDR2 is SMNVEV (reference sequence). V was pared by 3 bases and J by 4 bases, with 15 bases between.

The chain uses TRBV25-1 and TRBJ2-5, with 8 bases that match TRBD2. Trimming at V came to 2 bases and at J to 4 bases, leaving 12 bases not matched to a gene. This CDR3 has 17 amino acids. Germline-derived CDR1 and CDR2 are MGHDK and SYGVNS. For the CDR3, the DNA is TGTGCCAGCAGTGAACGTACGGGACTAGACTTAGCAGAGACCCAGTACTTC. Protein sequence: CASSERTGLDLAETQYF.

V is TRBV10-3 and J is TRBJ2-1, with D possibly TRBD2 on 5 matching bases. V was trimmed by 4 bases and J by 5 bases, leaving 18 bases between them. The CDR3 spans 16 residues. Germline CDR1 ENHRY, CDR2 SYGVKD. This CDR3 reads CAISVGAGSLNNEQFF. The CDR3 coding sequence is TGTGCCATCAGTGTAGGCGCGGGCAGCTTAAACAATGAGCAGTTCTTC.

V gene TRBV2 combines with J gene TRBJ2-7; D uncertain. The CDR3 consists of 13 residues. CDR1 is SNHLY and CDR2 is FYNNEI in the germline V gene. Trimming took off 7 bases at V and 2 bases at J, with 12 bases between the two ends. For the CDR3, the DNA is TGTGCCAGCACACAAGATATTACCTACGAGCAGTACTTC. Its translation is CASTQDITYEQYF.

The chain joins TRBV15 to TRBJ2-5; 8 bases fit TRBD2. V shed 1 base, J shed 5 bases, and the junction held 15 bases outside the gene matches. The CDR3 totals 18 residues. CDR1 is LNHNV, CDR2 YYDKDF, per germline (reference sequence). The chain's CDR3 is CATSRGFSGGLGLETQYF. CDR3 DNA sequence: TGTGCCACCAGCAGAGGTTTTTCGGGAGGGCTAGGATTGGAGACCCAGTACTTC.

This clone has only a few counts. The CDR3 loop reads CASSRAVRLAGTDTQYF. The CDR3 region has the DNA TGTGCCAGCAGCAGAGCCGTCCGGCTAGCGGGAACAGATACGCAGTATTTT. The genes are TRBV7-9 and TRBJ2-3, with 9 bases aligning to TRBD2. Trimming removed 5 bases from V and 3 bases from J; junction bases left unmatched: 12. This CDR3 contains 17 residues. Germline loops: CDR1 SEHNR, CDR2 FQNEAQ (reference sequence). Together with reference TRBV7-9 and TRBJ2-3, the CDR3 gives the full variable domain: DTGVSQNPRHKITKRGQNVTFRCDPISEHNRLYWYRQTLGQGPEFLTYFQNEAQLEKSRLLSDRFSAERPKGSFSTLEIQRTEQGDSAMYLCASSRAVRLAGTDTQYFGPGTRLTVL.

For this clone: In the same sample, other DNA sequences code for this CDR3. The V and J genes are TRBV9 and TRBJ2-2; TRBD1 might be the D (5 bases). Germline V gene data show CDR1 as SGDLS and CDR2 as YYNGEE. Trimming took 2 bases from V and 1 from J, leaving 6 bases between them. CDR3 length equals 14 residues. The CDR3 DNA reads TGTGCCAGCAGCGTTACAGGGAACACCGGGGAGCTGTTTTTT. Translation: CASSVTGNTGELFF. The full variable domain, its missing parts supplied by reference TRBV9 and TRBJ2-2, is DSGVTQTPKHLITATGQRVTLRCSPRSGDLSVYWYQQSLDQGLQFLIQYYNGEERAKGNILERFSAQQFPDLHSELNLSSLELGDSALYFCASSVTGNTGELFFGEGSRLTVL.

The chain uses TRBV7-8 and TRBJ2-7; 8 nucleotides match TRBD1. V lost 4 bases to trimming and J lost 6 bases; unmatched junction nucleotides: 5. The CDR3 loop spans 13 amino acids. Germline V gene sequence: CDR1 SGHVS, CDR2 FQNEAQ. This chain's CDR3 is CASSSGQAFEQYF. The CDR3, as DNA: TGTGCCAGCAGCTCGGGACAGGCCTTCGAGCAGTACTTC.